This T cell receptor (beta chain) derives from a study of post-analysis software for immune sequencing data. Study results and caveats: When patients were compared with controls, a handful of TRBV segments were more frequent, TRBV5-6, TRBV5-1 and TRBV20-1 among them. Normalized Chao1 diversity was significantly reduced in patients versus controls. Strong co-clustering by F measure was seen for same-batch samples.

Details on this clonotype: The antigen remains unidentified.

The V gene lost 1 base and the J gene lost 4 bases, with 10 bases spanning the gap. This CDR3 is 14 amino acids long. Per germline, CDR1 LGHNA and CDR2 YNFKEQ. Unique molecular identifiers featured in each of the TCR beta cDNA libraries. TCRdb itself ran the PCR reads through MiXCR, one entry per CDR3 protein. Among about 460,000 distinct CDR3 sequences, roughly 45% were seen once, and the ten largest hold about 12%. The TCR sequence derives from a girl aged 5-17 years with multiple sclerosis. This chain links TRBV4-2 with TRBJ2-5; D not certain. Source material: blood. The CDR3 sequence is CASSQARRGETQYF. The CDR3 region has the DNA TGTGCCAGCAGCCAAGCACGAAGAGGAGAGACCCAGTACTTC.